Listed below are T cell receptor beta chains from one sample, sequenced in a study of human T cells and chemical hapten exposure. TCRdb re-called the RACE reads with MiXCR, one entry per CDR3 protein. The sample shows 60,000 to 70,000 distinct CDR3 sequences, over 9.5% of them seen only once. The sample consisted of whole blood, taken in connection with sensitization to the hapten diphenylcyclopropenone (DPC). Receptors originate from a woman aged 50 to 65 with alopecia areata. Some clones in this sample may be carry-over from other donors' samples. The CDR3 runs from the conserved cysteine through the conserved F or W.

j_call: TRBJ2-2; v_call: TRBV14; cdr3_length: 17; cdr3_aa: CASSQIFGTVNTGELFF
j_call: TRBJ2-2; v_call: TRBV28; cdr3_length: 13; cdr3_aa: CASTLRGVGELFF
j_call: TRBJ2-6; v_call: TRBV5-5; cdr3_length: 15; cdr3_aa: CASSLAGTGANVLTF
j_call: TRBJ2-3; v_call: TRBV20-1; cdr3_length: 14; cdr3_aa: CSARGEQGTDTQYF
j_call: TRBJ2-2; v_call: TRBV7-2; cdr3_length: 13; cdr3_aa: CASSFGATGELFF
j_call: TRBJ2-3; v_call: TRBV28; cdr3_length: 14; cdr3_aa: CASSGVLGTDTQYF
j_call: TRBJ1-6; v_call: TRBV4-3; cdr3_length: 15; cdr3_aa: CASSQTDGRNSPLHF
j_call: TRBJ2-5; v_call: TRBV12-3/TRBV12-4; cdr3_length: 16; cdr3_aa: CASSLSQGMASAAQYF
j_call: TRBJ2-2; v_call: TRBV7-3; cdr3_length: 15; cdr3_aa: CASSRTNTNTGELFF
j_call: TRBJ1-2; v_call: TRBV18; cdr3_length: 18; cdr3_aa: CASSLAPGQGALNYGYTF
j_call: TRBJ1-6; v_call: TRBV27; cdr3_length: 14; cdr3_aa: CASGRTGYNSPLHF
j_call: TRBJ2-1; v_call: TRBV11-2; cdr3_length: 17; cdr3_aa: CASSLVPLPTSYNEQFF
j_call: TRBJ2-7; v_call: TRBV3-1; cdr3_length: 14; cdr3_aa: CASSQVETLYEQYF
j_call: TRBJ2-1; v_call: TRBV7-2; cdr3_length: 16; cdr3_aa: CASSRGPGTSSGEQFF
j_call: TRBJ2-1; v_call: TRBV29-1; cdr3_length: 17; cdr3_aa: CSVEGPLEGTIYNEQFF
j_call: TRBJ2-5; v_call: TRBV7-2; cdr3_length: 16; cdr3_aa: CASSLEMGTGGETQYF
j_call: TRBJ1-1; v_call: TRBV7-9; cdr3_length: 17; cdr3_aa: CASSLAGQGVVNTEAFF
j_call: TRBJ2-3; v_call: TRBV27; cdr3_length: 14; cdr3_aa: CASSFGLAGYTQYF
j_call: TRBJ2-7; v_call: TRBV28; cdr3_length: 14; cdr3_aa: CASRARLSRYEQYF
j_call: TRBJ2-7; v_call: TRBV6-4; cdr3_length: 12; cdr3_aa: CASSDSGPREYF